One sample yielded the 27 T cell receptor beta chains listed below, sequenced in a study of blood T cell repertoires in COVID-19. Only in-frame clones appear in the TCRdb table, and some are missing; sequencing was by immunoSEQ multiplex PCR. The table includes over 90,000 clones, around nine tenths detected once. The specimen was peripheral blood. The receptors here all came from a middle-aged man with active or convalescent COVID-19.

The rearrangement links TRBV5-1 to TRBJ1-2; TRBD1 agrees at 7 bases. The CDR3 extends over 16 amino acids. Germline CDR1 reads SGHRS; CDR2 reads YFSETQ. V shed 1 base, J shed 6 bases, and the junction held 12 bases outside the gene matches. This chain's CDR3 is CASSLRGQVQSHGYTF. In nucleotides, the CDR3 is TGCGCCAGCAGCTTGAGAGGACAGGTCCAAAGTCATGGCTACACCTTC.

In this sample, this clone turned up once. The chain employs TRBV5-5 and TRBJ1-4; the D gene is possibly TRBD1 (5 bases). Germline V gene lookup returns CDR1 SGHKS and CDR2 YYEKEE (reference sequence). The CDR3 extends over 15 amino acids. Trimming took 0 bases from V and 0 from J, leaving 6 bases between them. The CDR3, as DNA: TGTGCCAGCAGCTTGGAGGGGACAACTAATGAAAAACTGTTTTTT. Amino acids: CASSLEGTTNEKLFF.

This chain connects TRBV5-4 to TRBJ1-3; maybe TRBD1 (5 bases). The CDR3 is 13 residues long. Germline lookup yields CDR1 SGHNT and CDR2 YYREEE (reference sequence). V dropped 5 bases and J dropped 7 bases, with 13 bases sitting between them. The CDR3 protein is CASSQGSRNTIYF. CDR3 in DNA: TGTGCCAGCAGTCAGGGTAGTCGGAACACCATATATTTT.

This clone occurred once. V gene TRBV5-8 combines with J gene TRBJ2-1; 12 positions agree with TRBD2. Germline V gene lookup returns CDR1 SGHTS and CDR2 YDEGEE. V lost 0 bases and J lost 9; bases outside the gene matches: 10. This CDR3 contains 17 residues. For the CDR3, the DNA is TGTGCCAGCAGCTTGGAGGTCGGGGCTAGCGGGAGGGGTGAGCAGTTCTTC. Encoded protein: CASSLEVGASGRGEQFF.

The chain couples TRBV29-1 to TRBJ2-1, with TRBD1 as a possible D gene (6 bases). CDR1 SQVTM and CDR2 ANQGSEA come from the germline V gene. This CDR3 spans 10 amino acids. Trimming took off 7 bases at V and 8 bases at J, with 9 bases between the two ends. The CDR3 DNA sequence: TGCAGCGGCCAGGGGTATGAGCAGTTCTTC. This codes for CSGQGYEQFF.

This sequence joins TRBV7-6 and TRBJ2-2; D ambiguous. The length of the CDR3 is 17 residues. The germline V gene encodes CDR1 SGHVS and CDR2 FNYEAQ. V lost 0 bases, J lost 6 bases, and 17 bases lay in between. The CDR3 reads CASSLATKPGWSGELFF. CDR3 DNA: TGTGCCAGCAGCTTAGCTACCAAGCCGGGTTGGTCCGGGGAGCTGTTTTTT.

The chain has TRBV9 and TRBJ2-7, with 9 nucleotides matching TRBD2. V was clipped by 1 base and J by 0 bases; unmatched bases: 5. Germline CDR1 SGDLS, CDR2 YYNGEE. The CDR3 sequence is 16 residues long. In DNA, the CDR3 is TGTGCCAGCAGCGTACACAGCGGGGGGAGCTCCTACGAGCAGTACTTC. Protein product: CASSVHSGGSSYEQYF.

This clone was seen once. The chain recombines TRBV4-2 with TRBJ1-6, with D uncertain. Between the trimmed V and J ends, which lost 1 base and 0 bases, there was a span of 10 bases. CDR1 is LGHNA, CDR2 YNFKEQ, per germline. The CDR3 runs 17 residues. The CDR3 reads CASSQVETSSYNSPLHF. In nucleotides, the CDR3 is TGTGCCAGCAGCCAAGTCGAAACGAGCTCCTATAATTCACCCCTCCACTTT.

This chain links TRBV5-1 with TRBJ1-1; D gene uncertain. CDR3 length: 16 residues. CDR1 and CDR2 (germline): SGHRS, YFSETQ. Between the trimmed V and J ends, which lost 3 bases and 0 bases, there was a span of 15 bases. The CDR3 sequence is CASSSRGYSMNTEAFF. The DNA for the CDR3 is TGCGCCAGCAGCTCTCGAGGGTATTCGATGAACACTGAAGCTTTCTTT. Filled out from reference TRBV5-1 and TRBJ1-1, the complete variable domain reads KAGVTQTPRYLIKTRGQQVTLSCSPISGHRSVSWYQQTPGQGLQFLFEYFSETQRNKGNFPGRFSGRQFSNSRSEMNVSTLELGDSALYLCASSSRGYSMNTEAFFGQGTRLTVV.

As concerns this clone: Other DNA sequences in the same sample also yield this CDR3. The V and J genes are TRBV4-3 and TRBJ1-4; D remains unclear. Germline V gives CDR1 LGHNA, CDR2 YSLEER. CDR3 length: 13 amino acids. Trimming took 3 bases from V and 6 from J, leaving 8 bases between them. The CDR3 region has the DNA TGCGCCAGCAGCCAGGGCCAGGATGAAAAACTGTTTTTT. The encoded protein is CASSQGQDEKLFF.

V gene TRBV21-1 combines with J gene TRBJ1-6; the D call TRBD1 from the table was never checked on the DNA. TRBV21-1 represents a pseudogene. This CDR3 region has 17 residues. In DNA form, the CDR3 reads TGTGCCAGCAGCGAACCGGGACAGGGGGCAGATAATTCACCCCTCCACTTT. It yields the protein CASSEPGQGADNSPLHF.

The chain recombines TRBV7-2 with TRBJ2-2, with TRBD2 matching 7 bases. J was trimmed by 1 base and V by 2 bases; bases with no gene match: 7. Germline loops: CDR1 SGHTA, CDR2 FQGNSA. This CDR3 has 17 residues. In DNA, the CDR3 is TGTGCCAGCAGCTTACACCCTTCGGGGGGGAACACCGGGGAGCTGTTTTTT. Residues: CASSLHPSGGNTGELFF.

The V gene is TRBV10-3, the J gene TRBJ2-7, with D maybe TRBD1 (6 bases). Germline loops: CDR1 ENHRY, CDR2 SYGVKD. Trimming took off 8 bases at V and 5 bases at J, with 10 bases between the two ends. The CDR3 totals 11 residues. The DNA for the CDR3 is TGTGCCATCTCACAGGGACACGAGCAGTACTTC. Its protein is CAISQGHEQYF.

The rearrangement joins TRBV3-1 (or the pseudogene TRBV3-2) to TRBJ1-3; perhaps TRBD1 as D (6 bases). This CDR3 comprises 17 residues. CDR1 is LGHDT and CDR2 is YNNKEL in the germline V gene (reference sequence). Trimming took 1 base from V and 0 from J, leaving 13 bases between them. CDR3 sequence reads: CASSQGTGLNSGNTIYF. In DNA, the CDR3 is TGTGCCAGCAGCCAAGGCACAGGGCTAAACTCTGGAAACACCATATATTTT.

V and J are TRBV19 and TRBJ2-2; TRBD1 is a possible D gene (5 bases). V lost 4 bases, J lost 5 bases, and 8 bases lay in between. Germline V lookup: CDR1 LNHDA, CDR2 SQIVND (reference sequence). The length of the CDR3 is 13 residues. The CDR3 nucleotides read TGTGCCAGTAGTACGACAGTTACCGGGGAGCTGTTTTTT. It specifies CASSTTVTGELFF.

This chain links TRBV11-2 with TRBJ2-1; the D gene is possibly TRBD2 (6 bases). The CDR3 is 14 amino acids. Germline CDR1 and CDR2: SGHAT and FQNNGV. V was clipped by 0 bases and J by 10 bases, with 13 bases between them. CDR3 region: CASSLDRSSVEQFF. The CDR3 DNA is TGTGCCAGCAGCTTAGATCGGTCTAGCGTAGAGCAGTTCTTC.

This chain uses TRBV25-1 with TRBJ2-4; 8 positions agree with TRBD1. CDR3 length: 15 residues. With V trimmed by 8 bases and J by 0 bases, 6 bases remained unmatched. Germline V gives CDR1 MGHDK, CDR2 SYGVNS. CDR3 protein: CASWTGLLAKNIQYF. CDR3 sequence (DNA): TGTGCCAGCTGGACAGGGCTTTTAGCCAAAAACATTCAGTACTTC.

V is TRBV18 and J is TRBJ2-1, with D hard to call. CDR1 KGHSH and CDR2 LQKENI come from the germline V gene. CDR3 length equals 15 residues. Trimming took 1 base from V and 5 from J, leaving 12 bases between them. CDR3 loop: CASSPHPTPNNEQFF. In nucleotides, the CDR3 is TGTGCCAGCTCACCACACCCAACCCCTAACAATGAGCAGTTCTTC.

This clone appeared a single time. The J gene is TRBJ2-2, the V gene TRBV4-3; 13 bases map to TRBD2. The CDR3 extends over 18 amino acids. Germline loops: CDR1 LGHNA, CDR2 YSLEER. Trimming took 3 bases from V and 5 from J; bases not matched to a gene: 9. CDR3 protein: CASSQGLAGRWGTGELFF. The CDR3 DNA reads TGCGCCAGCAGCCAGGGACTAGCGGGGCGCTGGGGGACCGGGGAGCTGTTTTTT.

The chain joins TRBV6-1 to TRBJ2-1; 8 positions match TRBD2. Germline V gene lookup returns CDR1 MNHNS and CDR2 SASEGT. The CDR3 runs to 15 residues. V dropped 0 bases and J dropped 7; count of bases not matched to a gene: 5. As DNA, the CDR3 is TGTGCCAGCAGTGAAGCGGGACTAGAGTTGAATGAGCAGTTCTTC. Its protein product is CASSEAGLELNEQFF.

This chain joins TRBV7-2 and TRBJ2-3, with D maybe TRBD2 (6 bases). Per germline, CDR1 SGHTA and CDR2 FQGNSA. The V gene lost 1 base and the J gene lost 3 bases, with 17 bases spanning the gap. The CDR3 consists of 17 residues. CDR3 sequence: CASSLESSSGGTDTQYF. CDR3 nucleotides: TGTGCCAGCAGCTTAGAATCTAGCTCCGGGGGTACAGATACGCAGTATTTT. Looking up the rest from reference TRBV7-2 and TRBJ2-3 gives the full variable domain: GAGVSQSPSNKVTEKGKDVELRCDPISGHTALYWYRQSLGQGLEFLIYFQGNSAPDKSGLPSDRFSAERTGGSVSTLTIQRTQQEDSAVYLCASSLESSSGGTDTQYFGPGTRLTVL.

The genes are TRBV18 and TRBJ1-1; the D is unclear. The germline CDR1 and CDR2 sequences are KGHSH and LQKENI. V was shortened by 6 bases and J by 3 bases, with 11 bases between the two germline ends. This CDR3 is built from 13 residues. The CDR3 nucleotides are TGTGCCAGCTCGGGCCCTTACGACACTGAAGCTTTCTTT. Amino acid sequence: CASSGPYDTEAFF.

The chain uses TRBV6-5 and TRBJ1-5; maybe TRBD1 (5 bases). The CDR3 extends over 12 amino acids. Germline CDR1 MNHEY, CDR2 SVGAGI. V was pared by 9 bases and J by 6 bases, with 12 bases between. Here the CDR3 reads CASHRGSQPQHF. The CDR3 DNA reads as TGTGCCAGTCACCGGGGGAGTCAGCCCCAGCATTTT.

The V call is TRBV18, the J call TRBJ2-2, with TRBD2 as a possible D gene (6 bases). Germline assignment: CDR1 KGHSH and CDR2 LQKENI. The CDR3 sequence is 14 residues long. With 2 bases removed from V and 7 bases from J, the gap between germline ends came to 11 bases. CDR3 sequence reads: CASSPRRDGGELFF. CDR3 nucleotides: TGTGCCAGCTCACCAAGGAGGGATGGCGGGGAGCTGTTTTTT. The whole variable domain, filled in from reference TRBV18 and TRBJ2-2, reads NAGVMQNPRHLVRRRGQEARLRCSPMKGHSHVYWYRQLPEEGLKFMVYLQKENIIDESGMPKERFSAEFPKEGPSILRIQQVVRGDSAAYFCASSPRRDGGELFFGEGSRLTVL.

The chain combines TRBV14 with TRBJ1-2; the match to TRBD1 covers 9 bases. Unmatched junction bases numbered 3, after V lost 2 bases and J lost 2 bases. Germline V gives CDR1 SGHDN, CDR2 FVKESK. The CDR3 covers 15 residues. In DNA form, the CDR3 reads TGTGCCAGCAGCCAACGGGACAGGGAAAACTATGGCTACACCTTC. Its protein product is CASSQRDRENYGYTF.

V usage is TRBV6-2 or TRBV6-3 and J usage is TRBJ2-3; weak D call: TRBD2 (7 bases). The length of the CDR3 is 17 residues. The germline CDR1 and CDR2 sequences are MNHEY and SVGEGT. V gave up 5 bases and J gave up 2 bases, with 20 bases separating them. CDR3 sequence (DNA): TGTGCCAGCAGTCTGGGTGGGGGGGCTCACTCCACAGATACGCAGTATTTT. Protein product: CASSLGGGAHSTDTQYF.

The chain is built from TRBV7-8 and TRBJ2-7; 8 bases line up with TRBD1. Looked up from germline, CDR1 is SGHVS and CDR2 is FQNEAQ. The CDR3 spans 14 residues. The ends lost 5 bases at V and 3 bases at J; junction bases unmatched: 6. DNA for the CDR3: TGTGCCAGCAGCCGGACAGGGAGTAGCTACGAGCAGTACGTC. Protein product: CASSRTGSSYEQYV.